Below, 16 T cell receptor beta chains from the same sample are listed, as sequenced in a study of T cells after yellow fever vaccination. In TCRdb, the 5' RACE reads were re-called with MiXCR into one record per CDR3 protein. Of 250,000 to 300,000 distinct CDR3 sequences listed, 7.5% to 9.5% are singletons. The sequencing here drew on CD4+ T cells sorted from PBMCs, taken 5 days after the yellow fever booster vaccination. These TCRs come from a man in his late teens or twenties who received the YFV17D yellow fever vaccine.

This clonotype was counted only a few times. The genes are TRBV4-3 and TRBJ1-5; D not certain. Deletions cut 0 bases from V and 2 bases from J, with 11 bases between. The CDR3 has 16 residues. Germline-derived CDR1 and CDR2 are LGHNA and YSLEER. CDR3 bases: TGCGCCAGCAGCCAAGATGGAGGTGGGGGCAATCAGCCCCAGCATTTT. It yields the protein CASSQDGGGGNQPQHF.

This clonotype showed up just a few times. V gene TRBV4-3 combines with J gene TRBJ1-1; D perhaps matches TRBD1 (5 bases). The CDR3 is 15 amino acids. Deletions cut 0 bases from V and 1 base from J, with 9 bases between. Germline CDR1 LGHNA, CDR2 YSLEER. The CDR3 DNA reads TGCGCCAGCAGCCAAGATCCGGGGGGGAACACTGAAGCTTTCTTT. Residues: CASSQDPGGNTEAFF.

In DNA, the CDR3 is TGTGCCAGCAAGGACCGGGGTCGAAATGAGCAGTTCTTC. Its translation: CASKDRGRNEQFF. The chain carries TRBV28 and TRBJ2-1; a possible D gene is TRBD2 (5 bases). Trimming left V 7 bases short and J 7 bases short, with 14 bases between. This CDR3 has 13 residues. Germline V CDR1 and CDR2: MDHEN, SYDVKM. The full variable domain, completed using reference TRBV28 and TRBJ2-1, is DVKVTQSSRYLVKRTGEKVFLECVQDMDHENMFWYRQDPGLGLRLIYFSYDVKMKEKGDIPEGYSVSREKKERFSLILESASTNQTSMYLCASKDRGRNEQFFGPGTRLTVL.

The sample holds many counts of this clonotype. The gene calls are TRBV11-2 and TRBJ1-5, with TRBD1 as a possible D gene (6 bases). Per germline, CDR1 SGHAT and CDR2 FQNNGV. The V gene lost 0 bases and the J gene lost 7 bases, with 10 bases spanning the gap. The length of the CDR3 is 14 residues. CDR3: CASSLDRQGQPQHF. The CDR3 region has the DNA TGTGCCAGCAGCTTAGACAGGCAGGGGCAGCCCCAGCATTTT.

This clonotype came up a few times. The V and J genes are TRBV7-9 and TRBJ1-2; a possible D gene is TRBD1 (5 bases). Trimming cost V 5 bases and J 2 bases, with 12 bases left between them. CDR3 length: 14 amino acids. Germline CDR1 and CDR2: SEHNR and FQNEAQ (reference sequence). The DNA of the CDR3 is TGTGCCAGCAGCCCAGCGGGGGGGAACTATGGCTACACCTTC. Residues: CASSPAGGNYGYTF.

In this sample, this clonotype turned up a few times. The chain links TRBV30 to TRBJ1-4; D possibly corresponds to TRBD1 (5 bases). With 6 bases removed from V and 2 bases from J, the gap between germline ends came to 19 bases. The CDR3 spans 16 residues. CDR1 and CDR2 from the germline V gene are GTSNPN and SVGIG (reference sequence). This CDR3 is CACSGGRGSTNEKLFF. CDR3 in DNA: TGTGCCTGTTCGGGGGGAAGGGGCTCGACTAATGAAAAACTGTTTTTT.

This clonotype occurred many times. The chain joins TRBV5-6 to TRBJ2-5, with D unresolved. Trimming took off 1 base at V and 0 bases at J, with 7 bases between the two ends. CDR1 SGHDT and CDR2 YYEEEE come from the germline V gene. The CDR3 is 14 residues long. CDR3 amino acids: CASSLLGYQETQYF. CDR3 bases: TGTGCCAGCAGCTTGCTGGGTTACCAAGAGACCCAGTACTTC. Drawing the rest from reference TRBV5-6 and TRBJ2-5, the complete variable domain is DAGVTQSPTHLIKTRGQQVTLRCSPKSGHDTVSWYQQALGQGPQFIFQYYEEEERQRGNFPDRFSGHQFPNYSSELNVNALLLGDSALYLCASSLLGYQETQYFGPGTRLLVL.

This clonotype was seen more than once but under ten times. V is TRBV6-1 and J is TRBJ2-1, with no clear D. Germline CDR1 and CDR2: MNHNS and SASEGT. V was shortened by 1 base and J by 9 bases, with 16 bases between the two germline ends. The CDR3 spans 15 residues. The CDR3 nucleotides read TGTGCCAGCAGTGAAGGCTCGGTGCCGCCGAGTGAGCAGTTCTTC. It specifies CASSEGSVPPSEQFF.

The chain employs TRBV24-1 and TRBJ2-5; TRBD2 matches 11 bases. V was pared by 3 bases and J by 5 bases, with 7 bases of the junction left unmatched. CDR1 and CDR2 (germline): KGHDR, SFDVKD. This CDR3 contains 16 residues. CDR3 region: CATSDPTSGGGETQYF. DNA for the CDR3: TGTGCCACCAGTGATCCAACTAGCGGGGGTGGGGAGACCCAGTACTTC.

The sample holds a few counts of this clonotype. The rearrangement joins TRBV20-1 to TRBJ1-6; possibly TRBD1 for D (6 bases). Germline lookup yields CDR1 DFQATT and CDR2 SNEGSKA (reference sequence). The CDR3 is made up of 15 amino acids. V was pared by 1 base and J by 6 bases, with 13 bases between. This CDR3 reads CSARGQAIVNSPLHF. CDR3 coding DNA: TGCAGTGCTAGAGGACAGGCCATTGTTAATTCACCCCTCCACTTT.

This chain uses TRBV12-3 or TRBV12-4 with TRBJ1-2, with D perhaps matching TRBD1 (5 bases). The germline V and J ends were trimmed by 3 bases and 3 bases, with 11 bases remaining between them. The CDR3 sequence is 14 residues long. Here the CDR3 reads CASSFLGGDYGYTF. As DNA, the CDR3 is TGTGCCAGCAGTTTCTTGGGGGGGGACTATGGCTACACCTTC.

This clonotype has just a few counts. This rearrangement joins TRBV5-4 to TRBJ1-2; D uncertain. V lost 0 bases and J 3 bases, leaving 6 bases between the germline ends. Germline V CDR1 and CDR2: SGHNT, YYREEE (reference sequence). The CDR3 has 13 amino acids. CDR3 loop: CASSLDSHYGYTF. The CDR3 region has the DNA TGTGCCAGCAGCTTGGACAGCCACTATGGCTACACCTTC.

Many counts were recorded for this clonotype. The chain recombines TRBV7-2 with TRBJ2-4; D is possibly TRBD1 (5 bases). This CDR3 has 14 residues. With 2 bases removed from V and 4 bases from J, the gap between germline ends came to 9 bases. From germline, CDR1 is SGHTA and CDR2 FQGNSA. DNA of the CDR3: TGTGCCAGCAGCTTATGGGGCCCTAAAAACATTCAGTACTTC. Its protein product is CASSLWGPKNIQYF.

This chain joins TRBV6-2 or TRBV6-3 and TRBJ2-7; D is uncertain. This CDR3 is built from 15 residues. V shed 4 bases and J shed 2 bases, with 15 bases lying between them. Germline values: CDR1 MNHEY, CDR2 SVGEGT. The CDR3 coding sequence is TGTGCCAGCAGTTCGAGGCCAACTGGGGCCTACGAGCAGTACTTC. As protein: CASSSRPTGAYEQYF.

There are many counts of this clonotype. The genes are TRBV5-1 and TRBJ2-5, with D perhaps given as TRBD1 or TRBD2 (5 bases each). CDR3 length: 14 residues. Trimming stripped 6 bases from V and 2 bases from J, with 14 bases between. CDR1 and CDR2 (germline): SGHRS, YFSETQ. CDR3: CASKGRHTQETQYF. CDR3 DNA sequence: TGCGCCAGCAAGGGACGACACACTCAAGAGACCCAGTACTTC.

This clonotype was observed a few times. The rearrangement joins TRBV29-1 to TRBJ2-1; perhaps TRBD2 as D (6 bases). This CDR3 has 15 residues. V gave up 1 base and J gave up 4 bases, with 14 bases separating them. Germline V gives CDR1 SQVTM, CDR2 ANQGSEA. The DNA for the CDR3 is TGCAGCGTTGAAGGCGGGGAGAGGGGATACAATGAGCAGTTCTTC. Its protein is CSVEGGERGYNEQFF.